This paragraph covers one TCR beta chain sequence. This entry belongs to a study of blood T cell repertoires in COVID-19. The wider study: T cells, B-cell-depleted T cells, or PBMCs provided the cDNA or gDNA that served as material.

Clones were read by immunoSEQ multiplex PCR, and TCRdb kept only the in-frame ones, dropping some. Seen here are 250,000 to 400,000 clones, 90% observed once, and the top ten hold roughly 2.9%. Trimming removed 4 bases at V and 1 base at J, with 20 bases between. The germline V gene encodes CDR1 MGHRA and CDR2 YSYEKL. The CDR3 has 17 amino acids. V gene TRBV4-1 combines with J gene TRBJ2-7, with D perhaps matching TRBD1 (6 bases). This clonotype originated in a young woman with COVID-19, enrolled during active disease. The sequencing sample was made of peripheral blood. The CDR3 coding sequence is TGCGCCAGCAGCCTCCTGATCACCTTAGGGACATCCTACGAGCAGTACTTC. Protein: CASSLLITLGTSYEQYF.